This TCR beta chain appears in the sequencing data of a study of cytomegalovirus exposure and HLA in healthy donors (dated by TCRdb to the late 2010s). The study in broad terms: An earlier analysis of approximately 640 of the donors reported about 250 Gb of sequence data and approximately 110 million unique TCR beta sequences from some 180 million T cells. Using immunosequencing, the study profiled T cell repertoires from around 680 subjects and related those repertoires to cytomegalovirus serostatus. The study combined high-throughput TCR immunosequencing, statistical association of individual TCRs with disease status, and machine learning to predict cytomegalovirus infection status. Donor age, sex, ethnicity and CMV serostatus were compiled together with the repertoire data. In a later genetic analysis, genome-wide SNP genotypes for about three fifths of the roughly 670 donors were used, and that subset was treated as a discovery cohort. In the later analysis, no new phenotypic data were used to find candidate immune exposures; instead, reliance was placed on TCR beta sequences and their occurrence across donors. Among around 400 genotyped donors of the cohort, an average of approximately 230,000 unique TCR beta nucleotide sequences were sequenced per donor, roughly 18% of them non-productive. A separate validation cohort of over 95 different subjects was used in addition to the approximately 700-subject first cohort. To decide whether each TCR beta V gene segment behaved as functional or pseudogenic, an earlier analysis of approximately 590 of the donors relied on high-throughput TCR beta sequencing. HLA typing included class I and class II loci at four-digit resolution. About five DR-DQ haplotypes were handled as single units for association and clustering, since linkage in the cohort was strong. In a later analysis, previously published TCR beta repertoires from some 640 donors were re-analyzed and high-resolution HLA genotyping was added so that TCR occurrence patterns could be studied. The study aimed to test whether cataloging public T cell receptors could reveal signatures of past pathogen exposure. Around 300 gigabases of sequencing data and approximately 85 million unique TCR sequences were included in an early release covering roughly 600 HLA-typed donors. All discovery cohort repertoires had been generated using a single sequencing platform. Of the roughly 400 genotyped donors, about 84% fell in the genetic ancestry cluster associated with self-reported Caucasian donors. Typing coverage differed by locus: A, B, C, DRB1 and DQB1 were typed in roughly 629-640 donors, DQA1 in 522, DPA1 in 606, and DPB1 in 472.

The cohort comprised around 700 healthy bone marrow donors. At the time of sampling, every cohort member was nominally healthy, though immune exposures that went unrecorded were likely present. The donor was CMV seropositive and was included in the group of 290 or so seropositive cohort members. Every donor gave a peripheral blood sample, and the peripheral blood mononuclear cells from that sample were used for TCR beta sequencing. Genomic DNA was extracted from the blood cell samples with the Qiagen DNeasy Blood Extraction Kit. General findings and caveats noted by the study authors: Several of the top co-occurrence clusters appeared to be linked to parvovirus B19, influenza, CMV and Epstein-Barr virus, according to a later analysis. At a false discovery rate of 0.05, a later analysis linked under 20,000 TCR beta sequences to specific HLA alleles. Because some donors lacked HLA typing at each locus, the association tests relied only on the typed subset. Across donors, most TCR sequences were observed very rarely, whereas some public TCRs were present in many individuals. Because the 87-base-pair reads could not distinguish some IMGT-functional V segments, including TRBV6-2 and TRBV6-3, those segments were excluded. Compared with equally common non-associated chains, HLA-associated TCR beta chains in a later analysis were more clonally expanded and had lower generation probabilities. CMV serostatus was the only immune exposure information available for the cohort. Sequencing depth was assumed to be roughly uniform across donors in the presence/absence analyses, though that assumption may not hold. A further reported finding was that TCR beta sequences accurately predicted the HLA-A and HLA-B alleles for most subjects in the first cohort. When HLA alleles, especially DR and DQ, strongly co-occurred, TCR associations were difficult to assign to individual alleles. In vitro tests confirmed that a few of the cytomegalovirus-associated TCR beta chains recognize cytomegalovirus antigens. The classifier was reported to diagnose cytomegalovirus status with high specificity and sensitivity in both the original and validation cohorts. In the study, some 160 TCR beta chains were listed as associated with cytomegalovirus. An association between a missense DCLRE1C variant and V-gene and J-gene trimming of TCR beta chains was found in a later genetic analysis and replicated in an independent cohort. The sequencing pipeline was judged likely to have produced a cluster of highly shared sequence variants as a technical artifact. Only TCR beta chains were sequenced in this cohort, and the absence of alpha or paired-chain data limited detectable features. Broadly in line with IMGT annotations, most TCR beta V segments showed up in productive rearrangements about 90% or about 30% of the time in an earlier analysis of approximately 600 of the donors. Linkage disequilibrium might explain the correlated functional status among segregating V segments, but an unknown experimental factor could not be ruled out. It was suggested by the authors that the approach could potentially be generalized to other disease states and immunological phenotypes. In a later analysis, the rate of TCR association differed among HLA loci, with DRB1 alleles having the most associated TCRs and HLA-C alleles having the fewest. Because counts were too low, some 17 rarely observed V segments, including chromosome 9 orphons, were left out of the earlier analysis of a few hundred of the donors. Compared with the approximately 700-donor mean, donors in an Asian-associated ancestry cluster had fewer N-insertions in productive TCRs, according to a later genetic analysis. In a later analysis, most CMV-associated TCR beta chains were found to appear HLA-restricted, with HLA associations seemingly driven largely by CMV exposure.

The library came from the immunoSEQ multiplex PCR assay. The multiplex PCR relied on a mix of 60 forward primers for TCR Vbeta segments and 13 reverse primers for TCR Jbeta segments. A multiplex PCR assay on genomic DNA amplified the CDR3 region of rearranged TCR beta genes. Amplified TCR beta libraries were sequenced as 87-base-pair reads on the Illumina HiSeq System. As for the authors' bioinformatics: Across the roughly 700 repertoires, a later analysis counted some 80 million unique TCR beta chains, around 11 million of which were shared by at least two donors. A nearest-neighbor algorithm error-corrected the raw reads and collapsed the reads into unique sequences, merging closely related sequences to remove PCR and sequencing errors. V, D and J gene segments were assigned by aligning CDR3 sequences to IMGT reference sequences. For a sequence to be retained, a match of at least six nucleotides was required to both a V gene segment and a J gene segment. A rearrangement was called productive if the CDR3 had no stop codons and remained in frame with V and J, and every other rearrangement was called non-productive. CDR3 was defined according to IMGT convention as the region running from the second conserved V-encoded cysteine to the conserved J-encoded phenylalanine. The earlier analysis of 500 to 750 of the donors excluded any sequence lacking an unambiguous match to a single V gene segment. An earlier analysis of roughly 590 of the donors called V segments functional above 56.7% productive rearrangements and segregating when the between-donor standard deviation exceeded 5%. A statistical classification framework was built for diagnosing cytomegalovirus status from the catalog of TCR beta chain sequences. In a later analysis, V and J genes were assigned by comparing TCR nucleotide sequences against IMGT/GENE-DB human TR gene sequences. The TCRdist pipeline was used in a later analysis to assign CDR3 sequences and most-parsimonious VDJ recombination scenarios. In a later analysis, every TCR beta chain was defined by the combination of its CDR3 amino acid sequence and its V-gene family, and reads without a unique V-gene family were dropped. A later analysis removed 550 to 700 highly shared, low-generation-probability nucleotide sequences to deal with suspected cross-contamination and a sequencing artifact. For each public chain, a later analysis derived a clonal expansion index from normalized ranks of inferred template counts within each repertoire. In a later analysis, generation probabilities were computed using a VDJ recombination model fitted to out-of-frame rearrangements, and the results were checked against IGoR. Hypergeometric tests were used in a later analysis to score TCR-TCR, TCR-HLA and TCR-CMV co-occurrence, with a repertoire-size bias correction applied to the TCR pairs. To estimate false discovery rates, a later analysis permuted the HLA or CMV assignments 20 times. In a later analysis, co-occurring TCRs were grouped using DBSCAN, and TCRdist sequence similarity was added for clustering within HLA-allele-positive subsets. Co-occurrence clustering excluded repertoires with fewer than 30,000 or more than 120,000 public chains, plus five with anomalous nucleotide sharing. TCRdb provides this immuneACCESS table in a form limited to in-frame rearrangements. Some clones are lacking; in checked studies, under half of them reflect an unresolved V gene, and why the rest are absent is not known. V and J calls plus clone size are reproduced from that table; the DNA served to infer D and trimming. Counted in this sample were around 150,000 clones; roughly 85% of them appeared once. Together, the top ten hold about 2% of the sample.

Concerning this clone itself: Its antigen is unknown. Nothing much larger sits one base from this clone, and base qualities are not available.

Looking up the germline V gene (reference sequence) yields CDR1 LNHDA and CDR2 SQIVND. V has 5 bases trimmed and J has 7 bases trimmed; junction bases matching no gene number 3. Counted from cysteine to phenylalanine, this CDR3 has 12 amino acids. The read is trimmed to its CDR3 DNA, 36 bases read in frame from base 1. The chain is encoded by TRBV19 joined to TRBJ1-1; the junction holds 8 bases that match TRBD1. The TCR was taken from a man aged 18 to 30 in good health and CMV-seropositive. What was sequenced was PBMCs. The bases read TGTGCCAGTAGTGGACAGGGATATGAAGCTTTCTTT. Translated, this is CASSGQGYEAFF.